This T cell receptor beta chain was retrieved from a study of beta chain features in type 1 diabetes. The study, taken as a whole, reports: Significant though moderate, a shortening of TCRB CDR3s appeared in all four CD4+ subsets of Type 1 diabetes patients.

Germline V gene data show CDR1 as SGHVS and CDR2 as FNYEAQ. The V gene lost 4 bases and the J gene lost 6 bases, with 18 bases spanning the gap. This CDR3 is built from 16 residues. Regarding this clone: Antigen: not known.

Since all of the isolated RNA was reverse transcribed, expressed TCRB transcripts were what got sequenced. Assay: immunoSEQ multiplex PCR; the TCRdb copy retains only in-frame clones and omits some. The sample contains nearly 350,000 clones, about a tenth of which appear only once. Material for sequencing was central memory CD4+ T cells from blood. The source of this sequence is a man aged 30 to 39 with type 1 diabetes. The J gene is TRBJ2-2, the V gene TRBV7-6, with D tentatively TRBD1 or TRBD2 (6 bases each). The CDR3 DNA reads as TGTGCCAGCAGCTCGGGGGCAGCCAACAGGGCCGGGGAGCTGTTTTTT. Protein sequence: CASSSGAANRAGELFF. Full variable domain (outside the CDR3, taken from reference TRBV7-6 and TRBJ2-2): GAGVSQSPRYKVTKRGQDVALRCDPISGHVSLYWYRQALGQGPEFLTYFNYEAQQDKSGLPNDRFSAERPEGSISTLTIQRTEQRDSAMYRCASSSGAANRAGELFFGEGSRLTVL.